This T cell receptor beta chain stems from a study of CDR3 diversity in severe acne. Each CDR3 protein gets one entry after TCRdb re-called the PCR reads with MiXCR. This sample yields some 90,000 distinct CDR3 sequences, of which 48% are seen a single time; around a tenth belongs to the top ten. Trimming removed 2 bases from V and 11 bases from J; junction bases left unmatched: 13. From germline, CDR1 is MNHEY and CDR2 SVGAGI. The CDR3 length is 15 residues. The table lists this clonotype with a few counts. The specimen sequenced was blood. This chain connects TRBV6-5 to TRBJ2-3; TRBD1 aligns across 7 bases. This TCR was recovered from a male donor in good health, serving as a control. CDR3 loop: CASSYRQGSYNEQYF. The CDR3 DNA is TGTGCCAGCAGTTACCGACAGGGTTCCTACAATGAGCAGTATTTT.